This T cell receptor beta chain was captured by sequencing in a study of blood T cell repertoires in COVID-19 (TCRdb year 2020). General notes on the study: Samples from collaborators originated in the United States, Italy and Spain and spanned both the acute and convalescent phases of COVID-19. The prospective study material was composed of cDNA or gDNA derived from T cells, B-cell-depleted T cells, or PBMCs. Deeply sampled blood TCRbeta repertoires from subjects exposed to, actively infected with, or recovered from COVID-19 were included in the dataset. The repertoires were released in a freely available public database intended as a resource for research on the immune response to SARS-CoV-2. Samples were obtained from the ongoing ImmuneRACE study (first 160 participants) and from about 1,300 subjects provided by 6 global collaborators. Sample metadata almost always included a de-identified subject ID, COVID-19 status, age in years and sex. Where available, HLA class I and class II types were obtained from metadata supplied by the sample provider rather than from assay-based typing. On the study overall, not on this receptor specifically: Clinical and demographic metadata were provided uncurated, with the amount varying by source and participant.

A note on this clone: The specificity of this receptor is unknown. Base qualities are not recorded, but no much larger clone differs from it by a single base.

The CDR3 numbers 13 residues from cysteine through phenylalanine. Of all the DNA, just the CDR3 is kept, 39 bases in frame from base 1. V is cut by 6 bases and J by 6 bases, and the space between the germline ends is 12 bases. The immunoSEQ Assay, a bias-controlled multiplex PCR, was used to amplify TCRbeta CDR3 regions from genomic DNA. Under the source paper's analysis protocol: Within the assay, amplification of reference gene primers was used to estimate how many nucleated cells each sample contained. Sequence reads were collapsed and filtered to measure the absolute abundance of every unique TCRbeta CDR3 rearrangement. For each sample, productive Simpson clonality was calculated as the square root of Simpson's diversity index over productive rearrangements. TCRdb limited this immuneACCESS table to in-frame rearrangements with V and J called. A share of clones is missing; checked studies link under half to unresolved V genes, and the rest is unexplained. V, J and clone size were drawn from that table, and D and trimming were deduced from the DNA. This sample lists over 250,000 clones; approximately 86% were detected once. The ten largest clonotypes hold about 2.7% of the sample.

In the prospective study, participants were roughly 18 to 100 years old, resided in around 25 geographic areas of the United States, and were enrolled through a virtual design. In the prospective study, cohorts were assigned on the basis of participant-reported clinical history obtained from a screening survey and a study questionnaire. Recovered participants in ImmuneRACE Cohort 3 were defined by two consecutive negative NP/OP PCR tests, clearance by a healthcare professional, or resolution of symptoms. Mobile phlebotomists in the prospective study collected whole blood, serum and a nasopharyngeal or oropharyngeal swab from every participant. Over a roughly 2-month period, participants in the prospective study had the option of providing additional blood draws and questionnaires. Prospective study blood samples were shipped either frozen or at room temperature before DNA extraction.

The sample taken for sequencing was PBMCs or T cells enriched from blood (not recorded which). This clonotype was obtained from a young woman who had recovered from COVID-19. The chain was built from TRBV12-3 or TRBV12-4 and TRBJ1-5, with the D gene too uncertain to name. The DNA is as follows: TGTGCCAGCAGGGCCGGAGGGATTCAGCCCCAGCATTTT. Translated, this gives CASRAGGIQPQHF.